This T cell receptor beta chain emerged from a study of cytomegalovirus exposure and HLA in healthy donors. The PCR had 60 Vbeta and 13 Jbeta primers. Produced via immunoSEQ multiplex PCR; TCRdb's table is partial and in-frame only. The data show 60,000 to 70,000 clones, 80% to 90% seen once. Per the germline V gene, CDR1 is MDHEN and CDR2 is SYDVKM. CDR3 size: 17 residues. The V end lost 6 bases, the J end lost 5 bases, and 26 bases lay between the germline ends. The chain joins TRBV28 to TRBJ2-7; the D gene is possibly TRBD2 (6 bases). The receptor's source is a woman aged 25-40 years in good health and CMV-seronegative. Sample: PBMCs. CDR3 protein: CASSTAGLTLGDDEQYF. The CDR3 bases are TGTGCCAGCAGCACGGCGGGACTCACCCTTGGGGATGACGAGCAGTACTTC. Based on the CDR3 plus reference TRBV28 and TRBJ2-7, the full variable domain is DVKVTQSSRYLVKRTGEKVFLECVQDMDHENMFWYRQDPGLGLRLIYFSYDVKMKEKGDIPEGYSVSREKKERFSLILESASTNQTSMYLCASSTAGLTLGDDEQYFGPGTRLTVT.